The 26 T cell receptor beta chains listed next were all sequenced from one sample in a study of shared clonotypes between healthy human individuals. Positive CCR7 selection of CD45RO-negative cells yielded the naive CD8 cells, and terminally differentiated effector memory CD45RA+ cells were excluded. Sequencing was performed with immunoSEQ multiplex PCR; in TCRdb, only in-frame clones are kept and a portion is missing. This table holds around 2.1 million clones, just over 90% found once. The sequenced material came from naive CD8+ T cells from PBMCs. The receptors come from a man between 18 and 29 years old in good health. Some clones in this sample may be carry-over from other donors' samples.

V gene TRBV27 combines with J gene TRBJ2-7, with D possibly TRBD1 on 7 matching bases. Trimming stripped 8 bases from V and 3 bases from J, with 20 bases between. Germline CDR1 reads MNHEY; CDR2 reads SMNVEV (reference sequence). The CDR3 has 15 amino acids. CDR3 region: CASAPSRGEVYEQYF. The CDR3 bases are TGTGCCAGCGCGCCAAGCAGGGGGGAAGTCTACGAGCAGTACTTC.

This rearrangement joins TRBV15 to TRBJ2-7; D may be TRBD2 (7 bases). Trimming took 0 bases from V and 2 from J, leaving 11 bases between them. The CDR3 has 15 residues. Germline CDR1 LNHNV, CDR2 YYDKDF (reference sequence). The DNA for the CDR3 is TGTGCCACCAGCAGAGATTGGGGGGGCCCCTACGAGCAGTACTTC. As protein: CATSRDWGGPYEQYF.

The chain recombines TRBV27 with TRBJ2-7; no reliable D call. The CDR3 has 15 amino acids. In germline, CDR1 is MNHEY, CDR2 SMNVEV (reference sequence). V dropped 7 bases and J dropped 5 bases, with 21 bases sitting between them. The CDR3 coding sequence is TGTGCCAGCACCCCTTGGGTGGGTCGAGTCCACGAGCAGTACTTC. Translation: CASTPWVGRVHEQYF.

V usage is TRBV6-5 and J usage is TRBJ1-1; D ambiguous. The length of the CDR3 is 16 residues. The V end was cut by 2 bases, the J end by 2 bases, with 15 bases between. CDR1 and CDR2 from the germline V gene are MNHEY and SVGAGI. The CDR3 reads CASSYTLGYRNTEAFF. The DNA for the CDR3 is TGTGCCAGCAGTTACACCCTCGGGTACCGTAACACTGAAGCTTTCTTT.

The CDR3 region is CASTLTSVYNEQFF. The CDR3 DNA follows: TGTGCCAGCACCTTGACTAGCGTATACAATGAGCAGTTCTTC. V and J are TRBV28 and TRBJ2-1; 8 bases map to TRBD2. Germline V CDR1 and CDR2: MDHEN, SYDVKM. The ends lost 7 bases at V and 4 bases at J; junction bases unmatched: 6. CDR3 length: 14 residues.

The genes are TRBV7-3 and TRBJ2-1; a possible D gene is TRBD2 (5 bases). This CDR3 has 13 amino acids. Germline V gives CDR1 SGHTA, CDR2 FQGTGA. Trimming cost V 4 bases and J 5 bases, with 9 bases left between them. CDR3 DNA sequence: TGTGCCAGCAGCTCTGCGGGTGACAATGAGCAGTTCTTC. Translating gives CASSSAGDNEQFF.

On this clone itself: Distinct nucleotide sequences in the sample also encode this CDR3. The chain couples TRBV29-1 to TRBJ2-1, with 11 nucleotides matching TRBD2. The ends lost 1 base at V and 6 bases at J; junction bases unmatched: 2. CDR3 length equals 14 residues. From germline, CDR1 is SQVTM and CDR2 ANQGSEA. For the CDR3, the DNA is TGCAGCGTTGAAGGCCTAGCGGGGGGCAATGAGCAGTTCTTC. Its protein product is CSVEGLAGGNEQFF.

This clone was seen more than once but under ten times. The J gene is TRBJ1-5, the V gene TRBV7-6; no clear D. The V and J ends lost 2 bases and 0 bases respectively, with 11 bases between them. The CDR3 loop spans 16 amino acids. Germline loops: CDR1 SGHVS, CDR2 FNYEAQ. CDR3 nucleotide sequence: TGTGCCAGCAGCTTAAGCAACGGGCTTAGCAATCAGCCCCAGCATTTT. It codes for CASSLSNGLSNQPQHF.

The chain joins TRBV27 to TRBJ2-7; TRBD1 is a possible D gene (5 bases). The CDR3 consists of 14 residues. Germline CDR1 is MNHEY and CDR2 is SMNVEV (reference sequence). V dropped 5 bases and J dropped 5 bases, with 16 bases sitting between them. In nucleotides, the CDR3 is TGTGCCAGCAGTAAAAGGACATCCTGGGACGAGCAGTACTTC. Residues: CASSKRTSWDEQYF.

This sequence joins TRBV5-6 and TRBJ1-2; D is perhaps TRBD1 (5 bases). This CDR3 comprises 15 residues. Trimming removed 4 bases at V and 4 bases at J, with 17 bases between. Per the germline V gene, CDR1 is SGHDT and CDR2 is YYEEEE. Written as DNA, the CDR3 is TGTGCCAGCAGCGGGGCCGGGCAGGGCGTCTATGGCTACACCTTC. This encodes CASSGAGQGVYGYTF.

Points on this clone: Other DNA sequences of this sample code for an identical CDR3. The rearrangement uses TRBV27 and TRBJ2-1; a weak D match, TRBD1 (6 bases). Trimming stripped 5 bases from V and 4 bases from J, with 6 bases between. The length of the CDR3 is 12 residues. The germline CDR1 and CDR2 sequences are MNHEY and SMNVEV (reference sequence). This CDR3 is CASSGQYNEQFF. CDR3 bases: TGTGCCAGCAGTGGACAGTACAATGAGCAGTTCTTC.

Concerning this clone itself: The same CDR3 is also encoded by other DNA sequences in this sample. The chain is built from TRBV19 and TRBJ2-5; 10 bases match TRBD1. CDR3 size: 14 residues. The junction had 2 bases not matched to a gene; V was cut back by 3 bases and J by 4 bases. CDR1 and CDR2 (germline): LNHDA, SQIVND (reference sequence). The CDR3 DNA sequence: TGTGCCAGTAGTATCCGGGACAGGGGAGAGACCCAGTACTTC. It codes for CASSIRDRGETQYF. Full variable domain (missing parts from reference TRBV19 and TRBJ2-5): DGGITQSPKYLFRKEGQNVTLSCEQNLNHDAMYWYRQDPGQGLRLIYYSQIVNDFQKGDIAEGYSVSREKKESFPLTVTSAQKNPTAFYLCASSIRDRGETQYFGPGTRLLVL.

The chain combines TRBV28 with TRBJ2-7; D tentatively fits TRBD1 or TRBD2 (5 bases each). V was trimmed by 6 bases and J by 0 bases, leaving 15 bases between them. There are 15 residues in the CDR3. Germline lookup yields CDR1 MDHEN and CDR2 SYDVKM. The CDR3 here is CASSPWGSSSYEQYF. CDR3 coding DNA: TGTGCCAGCAGCCCTTGGGGGAGTAGCTCCTACGAGCAGTACTTC.

This chain connects TRBV5-6 to TRBJ2-5; D is unresolved. The CDR3 spans 14 residues. Germline values: CDR1 SGHDT, CDR2 YYEEEE. V lost 0 bases to trimming and J lost 5 bases, with 11 bases between them. The CDR3 is CASSLGGNTETQYF. The CDR3 DNA is TGTGCCAGCAGCTTGGGGGGAAATACGGAGACCCAGTACTTC.

This chain connects TRBV15 to TRBJ2-5; TRBD1 matches at 10 bases. V shed 5 bases and J 3 bases; nucleotides not matched to a gene: 6. Germline CDR1 and CDR2: LNHNV and YYDKDF (reference sequence). The CDR3 length is 15 residues. The CDR3 region is CATSEGTGVKETQYF. CDR3 in DNA: TGTGCCACCAGCGAGGGGACAGGGGTTAAAGAGACCCAGTACTTC. Filled out from reference TRBV15 and TRBJ2-5, the complete variable domain reads DAMVIQNPRYQVTQFGKPVTLSCSQTLNHNVMYWYQQKSSQAPKLLFHYYDKDFNNEADTPDNFQSRRPNTSFCFLDIRSPGLGDTAMYLCATSEGTGVKETQYFGPGTRLLVL.

Concerning this clone: At the DNA level, this CDR3 is encoded by other sequences in the same sample as well. This chain uses TRBV9 with TRBJ2-7; TRBD2 is a possible D gene (5 bases). V was clipped by 0 bases and J by 3 bases, with 7 bases between them. This CDR3 comprises 13 residues. The germline CDR1 and CDR2 sequences are SGDLS and YYNGEE. CDR3 DNA sequence: TGTGCCAGCAGCGTAGGAGGGTTCTACGAGCAGTACTTC. Translated: CASSVGGFYEQYF.

This clone occurred once. The rearrangement uses TRBV6-5 and TRBJ2-5, with TRBD2 identical over 8 bases. The ends lost 6 bases at V and 4 bases at J; junction bases unmatched: 7. Germline V gene lookup returns CDR1 MNHEY and CDR2 SVGAGI. The length of the CDR3 is 14 residues. The CDR3, as DNA: TGTGCCAGCAGAACCGGGGGGGCCGGAGAGACCCAGTACTTC. This sequence encodes CASRTGGAGETQYF.

The count of this clone is one. This rearrangement joins TRBV27 to TRBJ1-2; TRBD1 agrees at 9 bases. This CDR3 has 16 residues. V shed 0 bases and J 7 bases; nucleotides not matched to a gene: 9. The germline V gene encodes CDR1 MNHEY and CDR2 SMNVEV (reference sequence). The CDR3 protein is CASSLSPGTGRVGYTF. The CDR3 coding sequence is TGTGCCAGCAGTTTATCCCCCGGGACAGGGAGGGTTGGCTACACCTTC.

The chain employs TRBV27 and TRBJ2-1, with 8 nucleotides matching TRBD2. The CDR3 runs to 16 residues. From germline, CDR1 is MNHEY and CDR2 SMNVEV (reference sequence). The V gene end was trimmed by 0 bases and the J gene end by 1 base; junction bases not matched to a gene: 2. CDR3 nucleotides: TGTGCCAGCAGTTTATCGAGCGGGAGATCCTACAATGAGCAGTTCTTC. Its protein is CASSLSSGRSYNEQFF.

The rearrangement uses TRBV11-2 and TRBJ1-1; D is unresolved. V was clipped by 6 bases and J by 3 bases, with 8 bases between them. Germline V CDR1 and CDR2: SGHAT, FQNNGV. This CDR3 region has 12 residues. CDR3 loop: CASRGRDTEAFF. In nucleotides, the CDR3 is TGTGCCAGCAGGGGGAGAGACACTGAAGCTTTCTTT.

This chain joins TRBV28 and TRBJ1-1; TRBD1 agrees at 10 bases. CDR1 is MDHEN, CDR2 SYDVKM, per germline. Trimming at V came to 6 bases and at J to 7 bases, leaving 11 bases not matched to a gene. The length of the CDR3 is 15 residues. CDR3 amino acids: CASRPRDRGLDEAFF. As DNA, the CDR3 is TGTGCCAGCAGACCCCGGGACAGGGGCCTCGATGAAGCTTTCTTT.

The rearrangement joins TRBV28 to TRBJ2-5, with 7 bases fitting TRBD2. Per germline, CDR1 MDHEN and CDR2 SYDVKM. This CDR3 contains 15 residues. V lost 4 bases to trimming and J lost 0 bases; unmatched junction nucleotides: 5. The CDR3 region is CASSSLLAYQETQYF. The CDR3 nucleotides are TGTGCCAGCAGTTCCCTACTAGCGTACCAAGAGACCCAGTACTTC.

The rearrangement joins TRBV29-1 to TRBJ2-7; D is tentatively TRBD1 or TRBD2 (5 bases each). The CDR3 length is 11 residues. V was shortened by 1 base and J by 9 bases, with 10 bases between the two germline ends. The germline CDR1 and CDR2 sequences are SQVTM and ANQGSEA. The CDR3 spells CSVEGGKGQYF. The DNA of the CDR3 is TGCAGCGTTGAAGGGGGGAAAGGGCAGTACTTC.

This chain connects TRBV5-1 to TRBJ2-7, with D unclear. The CDR3 contains 14 residues. The germline CDR1 and CDR2 sequences are SGHRS and YFSETQ. V lost 1 base to trimming and J lost 3 bases, with 11 bases between them. The CDR3 sequence: CASSLIGTVYEQYF. CDR3 DNA: TGCGCCAGCAGCTTGATCGGCACGGTCTACGAGCAGTACTTC.

Worth noting for this clone: The sample has other DNA sequences that encode this CDR3 too. The chain employs TRBV7-9 and TRBJ2-1; 7 positions agree with TRBD2. This CDR3 comprises 14 residues. V was clipped by 3 bases and J by 4 bases; unmatched bases: 3. CDR1 and CDR2 (germline): SEHNR, FQNEAQ (reference sequence). For the CDR3, the DNA is TGTGCCAGCAGCTTGGGGGGACTATACAATGAGCAGTTCTTC. This encodes CASSLGGLYNEQFF.

This chain links TRBV27 with TRBJ2-7; a possible D gene is TRBD1 (6 bases). V was pared by 7 bases and J by 6 bases, with 16 bases between. CDR3 length equals 13 residues. Germline assignment: CDR1 MNHEY and CDR2 SMNVEV (reference sequence). This CDR3 is CASINLQGTEQYF. CDR3 DNA: TGTGCCAGCATTAATCTACAGGGAACCGAGCAGTACTTC.